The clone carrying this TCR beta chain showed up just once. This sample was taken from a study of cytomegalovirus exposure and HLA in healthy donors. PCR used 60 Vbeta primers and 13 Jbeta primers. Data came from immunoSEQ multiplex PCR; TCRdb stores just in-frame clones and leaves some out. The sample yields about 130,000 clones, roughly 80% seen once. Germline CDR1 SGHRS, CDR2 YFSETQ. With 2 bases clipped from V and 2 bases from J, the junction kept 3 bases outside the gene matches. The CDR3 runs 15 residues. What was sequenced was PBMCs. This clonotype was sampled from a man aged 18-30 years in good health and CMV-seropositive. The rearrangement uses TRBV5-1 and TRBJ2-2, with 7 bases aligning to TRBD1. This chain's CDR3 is CASSLRDSNTGELFF. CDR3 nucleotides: TGCGCCAGCAGCTTACGGGACAGCAACACCGGGGAGCTGTTTTTT.